These 21 T cell receptor beta chains were all obtained from the same sample, sequenced in a study of CD8 T cells in Susac syndrome. After extraction with the RNeasy kit, 0.5 to 1 ug of the RNA was reverse transcribed using random hexamers. MiXCR, applied by TCRdb to the immunoSEQ multiplex PCR reads, yields one record per CDR3 protein. The table shows 150,000 or so distinct CDR3 sequences, with roughly 94% occurring only once. Material: CD4+ T cells from PBMCs. Receptor source: a human donor with Susac syndrome.

The gene calls are TRBV7-9 and TRBJ2-7; unclear D gene. CDR1 and CDR2 (germline): SEHNR, FQNEAQ (reference sequence). CDR3 length: 12 residues. The V end was cut by 5 bases, the J end by 5 bases, with 10 bases between. The CDR3 region is CASSTTTDEQYF. DNA of the CDR3: TGTGCCAGCAGCACCACGACGGACGAGCAGTACTTC.

The genes are TRBV15 and TRBJ1-2; 7 positions agree with TRBD1. Germline values: CDR1 LNHNV, CDR2 YYDKDF (reference sequence). V was clipped by 1 base and J by 6 bases; unmatched bases: 2. The CDR3 consists of 13 residues. The CDR3 DNA reads as TGTGCCACCAGCAGAGGAGGGGGCAATGGCTACACCTTC. This gives the protein CATSRGGGNGYTF.

The chain recombines TRBV10-2 with TRBJ1-2, with D possibly being TRBD1 (5 bases). From germline, CDR1 is WSHSY and CDR2 SAAADI. This CDR3 is built from 16 residues. With 3 bases removed from V and 4 bases from J, the gap between germline ends came to 18 bases. The CDR3 DNA follows: TGCGCCAGCAGTGAAACGGCTCCAGGGAATGGCTATGGCTACACCTTC. It translates to CASSETAPGNGYGYTF.

CDR3 coding DNA: TGCGCCAGCAGCCAAGATTGGGGGCGTTGGAACGAGCAGTACTTC. It is translated as CASSQDWGRWNEQYF. The genes are TRBV4-3 and TRBJ2-7; a weak D match, TRBD1 (6 bases). V gave up 0 bases and J gave up 5 bases, with 14 bases separating them. The CDR3 spans 15 residues. The germline CDR1 and CDR2 sequences are LGHNA and YSLEER.

This chain uses TRBV25-1 with TRBJ2-1, with D possibly being TRBD2 (6 bases). Per the germline V gene, CDR1 is MGHDK and CDR2 is SYGVNS. The CDR3 is 14 amino acids. V lost 1 base, J lost 4 bases, and 8 bases lay in between. This CDR3 reads CASSESRGYNEQFF. CDR3 DNA sequence: TGTGCCAGCAGTGAATCTCGGGGGTACAATGAGCAGTTCTTC.

This chain connects TRBV25-1 to TRBJ1-3; no firm D call. The germline CDR1 and CDR2 sequences are MGHDK and SYGVNS. This CDR3 contains 14 residues. V was cut by 6 bases and J by 0 bases, with 9 bases left in between. Written as DNA, the CDR3 is TGTGCCAGCAGGGATATGAGCTCTGGAAACACCATATATTTT. This encodes CASRDMSSGNTIYF. Supplemented by reference TRBV25-1 and TRBJ1-3, the full variable domain reads EADIYQTPRYLVIGTGKKITLECSQTMGHDKMYWYQQDPGMELHLIHYSYGVNSTEKGDLSSESTVSRIRTEHFPLTLESARPSHTSQYLCASRDMSSGNTIYFGEGSWLTVV.

V is TRBV30 and J is TRBJ2-5; 8 nucleotides match TRBD1. Per germline, CDR1 GTSNPN and CDR2 SVGIG (reference sequence). The V gene end was trimmed by 4 bases and the J gene end by 1 base; junction bases not matched to a gene: 8. This CDR3 is 15 amino acids long. CDR3 in amino acids: CAWTTDRGLQETQYF. The CDR3 DNA reads TGTGCCTGGACTACCGACAGGGGCCTCCAAGAGACCCAGTACTTC.

J is TRBJ2-1 and V is TRBV20-1; 11 positions agree with TRBD2. The length of the CDR3 is 15 residues. The V gene end was trimmed by 6 bases and the J gene end by 6 bases; junction bases not matched to a gene: 10. CDR1 and CDR2 (germline): DFQATT, SNEGSKA (reference sequence). In DNA, the CDR3 is TGCAGTGCCGCCCCAACTAGCGGGAGTCGCAATGAGCAGTTCTTC. It codes for CSAAPTSGSRNEQFF.

The chain uses TRBV3-1 and TRBJ1-6; TRBD1 is a possible D gene (5 bases). Germline lookup yields CDR1 LGHDT and CDR2 YNNKEL (reference sequence). With 4 bases removed from V and 4 bases from J, the gap between germline ends came to 8 bases. The CDR3 runs to 14 residues. The CDR3 sequence is CASSLRQYNSPLHF. In DNA form, the CDR3 reads TGTGCCAGCAGCCTTAGACAGTATAATTCACCCCTCCACTTT.

The V gene is TRBV9, the J gene TRBJ2-3, with D unresolved. Germline assignment: CDR1 SGDLS and CDR2 YYNGEE. V lost 0 bases and J 6 bases, leaving 8 bases between the germline ends. The CDR3 length is 13 residues. The CDR3 region has the DNA TGTGCCAGCAGCGTAGAGGCCCCGGATACGCAGTATTTT. This sequence encodes CASSVEAPDTQYF.

The chain employs TRBV24-1 and TRBJ2-1; the D is unclear. The CDR3 runs to 13 residues. The V gene's germline CDR1 is KGHDR and CDR2 SFDVKD. Trimming pared 6 bases from V and 0 bases from J, leaving 5 bases between. The CDR3 DNA is TGTGCCACCAGTTTCGGCTCCTACAATGAGCAGTTCTTC. It translates to CATSFGSYNEQFF.

The chain uses TRBV6-2 or TRBV6-3 and TRBJ2-7; D possibly corresponds to TRBD1 (7 bases). Germline values: CDR1 MNHEY, CDR2 SVGEGT. V gave up 6 bases and J gave up 4 bases, with 19 bases separating them. The CDR3 runs 15 residues. The CDR3 reads CASRHLQAGGYEQYF. DNA of the CDR3: TGTGCCAGCAGACACCTCCAGGCAGGGGGGTACGAGCAGTACTTC.

The V gene is TRBV20-1, the J gene TRBJ1-3, with D hard to call. Deletions cut 3 bases from V and 0 bases from J, with 9 bases between. The CDR3 is 14 amino acids. Germline V gives CDR1 DFQATT, CDR2 SNEGSKA (reference sequence). The CDR3 spells CSASGQYSGNTIYF. CDR3 in DNA: TGCAGTGCTAGTGGGCAATACTCTGGAAACACCATATATTTT.

V is TRBV4-1 and J is TRBJ2-1; 11 nucleotides agree with TRBD2. The J segment lost 3 bases and the V segment lost 2 bases, leaving 3 bases of the junction unmatched. The CDR3 consists of 16 residues. Germline V CDR1 and CDR2: MGHRA, YSYEKL. The CDR3 region is CASSQSLAGVYNEQFF. The DNA of the CDR3 is TGCGCCAGCAGCCAATCACTAGCGGGAGTCTACAATGAGCAGTTCTTC.

This clonotype was recorded only once. The chain is built from TRBV9 and TRBJ2-1, with TRBD2 matching over 7 bases. V lost 4 bases, J lost 4 bases, and 8 bases stayed unmatched. The V gene's germline CDR1 is SGDLS and CDR2 YYNGEE. The CDR3 totals 15 residues. The CDR3 region is CASSLSGVAYNEQFF. The CDR3 region has the DNA TGTGCCAGCAGCCTGAGCGGGGTGGCGTACAATGAGCAGTTCTTC.

This clonotype was observed a few times. The CDR3 sequence is CASSPFNTGELFF. The CDR3 DNA is TGTGCCAGCAGCCCATTTAACACCGGGGAGCTGTTTTTT. This chain uses TRBV7-6 with TRBJ2-2; no definite D call. The CDR3 contains 13 residues. Looked up from germline, CDR1 is SGHVS and CDR2 is FNYEAQ. V dropped 5 bases and J dropped 2 bases, with 6 bases sitting between them.

V usage is TRBV5-6 and J usage is TRBJ1-6; weak D call: TRBD1 (5 bases). The V end lost 0 bases, the J end lost 6 bases, and 10 bases lay between the germline ends. Per germline, CDR1 SGHDT and CDR2 YYEEEE. CDR3 length: 15 residues. The CDR3 sequence is CASSLDGTGNSPLHF. Here the CDR3 DNA reads TGTGCCAGCAGCTTGGACGGGACGGGTAATTCACCCCTCCACTTT.

V usage is TRBV9 and J usage is TRBJ1-6; D unclear. Trimming stripped 1 base from V and 12 bases from J, with 8 bases between. The CDR3 runs 12 residues. Germline V gives CDR1 SGDLS, CDR2 YYNGEE. CDR3 sequence: CASSVQAGPLHF. In DNA, the CDR3 is TGTGCCAGCAGCGTACAGGCAGGACCCCTCCACTTT.

Written as DNA, the CDR3 is TGTGCCAGCAGCCCTCCCGGGCGGGGGGCCGACTACGAGCAGTACTTC. Encoded protein: CASSPPGRGADYEQYF. The rearrangement uses TRBV3-1 and TRBJ2-7, with TRBD2 matching over 8 bases. The CDR3 contains 16 residues. Unmatched junction bases numbered 11, after V lost 4 bases and J lost 3 bases. The germline V gene has CDR1 LGHDT and CDR2 YNNKEL (reference sequence).

The chain combines TRBV2 with TRBJ2-1; no reliable D call. V was clipped by 6 bases and J by 0 bases, with 12 bases between them. CDR3 length equals 15 residues. Looked up from germline, CDR1 is SNHLY and CDR2 is FYNNEI. The chain's CDR3 is CASRLSPSSYNEQFF. Written as DNA, the CDR3 is TGTGCCAGCAGGCTCTCTCCAAGCTCCTACAATGAGCAGTTCTTC.

The chain carries TRBV5-1 and TRBJ1-1, with 9 bases aligning to TRBD1. CDR3 size: 14 residues. V was clipped by 4 bases and J by 5 bases; unmatched bases: 6. Germline V lookup: CDR1 SGHRS, CDR2 YFSETQ. CDR3 amino acids: CASSITGGFTEAFF. CDR3 nucleotides: TGCGCCAGCAGCATAACAGGGGGCTTTACTGAAGCTTTCTTT.